Below are 17 T cell receptor beta chains sequenced from a single sample in a study of vaccination effects on CD4 cells after COVID-19. What these receptors recognize is not known. Antigen-specific CD4+ T cells expanded by the ViraFEST assay with viral peptide pools were then sequenced. The authors isolated CD4+ T cells after around 10 days of culture. Sequenced by immunoSEQ multiplex PCR; TCRdb stores in-frame clones only, minus some. The profile shows around 31,000 clones, approximately 68% of them singletons. The input for sequencing was CD4+ T cells from PBMCs cultured with HCoV-229E spike peptides, taken before COVID-19 vaccination. These receptors came from a human donor who received a COVID-19 vaccine.

The chain combines TRBV19 with TRBJ1-5, with D unclear. Germline loops: CDR1 LNHDA, CDR2 SQIVND (reference sequence). Trimming took 4 bases from V and 9 from J, leaving 13 bases between them. CDR3 length: 13 residues. CDR3 region: CASSKAGSGPQHF. Here the CDR3 DNA reads TGTGCCAGTAGTAAGGCGGGATCGGGGCCCCAGCATTTT.

This clone was observed a few times. The rearrangement joins TRBV18 to TRBJ1-1, with a tentative D call TRBD1 (5 bases). This CDR3 has 13 residues. The germline V gene has CDR1 KGHSH and CDR2 LQKENI. V was clipped by 6 bases and J by 3 bases, with 11 bases between them. In DNA form, the CDR3 reads TGTGCCAGCTCTTCTGGGACTTACACTGAAGCTTTCTTT. Its protein is CASSSGTYTEAFF.

The chain employs TRBV5-4 and TRBJ2-7, with 12 bases matching TRBD2. Germline V gene data show CDR1 as SGHNT and CDR2 as YYREEE (reference sequence). V dropped 5 bases and J dropped 0; count of bases not matched to a gene: 3. The length of the CDR3 is 15 residues. DNA of the CDR3: TGTGCCAGCAGTTTGACTAGCGGGAGCTCCTACGAGCAGTACTTC. Translated, it gives CASSLTSGSSYEQYF.

This clone was seen more than once but under ten times. V is TRBV19 and J is TRBJ1-5; a possible D gene is TRBD1 (5 bases). Germline V lookup: CDR1 LNHDA, CDR2 SQIVND (reference sequence). This CDR3 contains 15 residues. V was cut by 2 bases and J by 4 bases, with 12 bases left in between. Written as DNA, the CDR3 is TGTGCCAGTAGTATATCGTCCAGGGCAAATCAGCCCCAGCATTTT. It encodes CASSISSRANQPQHF.

This chain uses TRBV7-2 with TRBJ2-3, with D maybe TRBD2 (6 bases). The CDR3 runs to 14 residues. The germline V and J ends were trimmed by 5 bases and 6 bases, with 15 bases remaining between them. Germline CDR1 SGHTA, CDR2 FQGNSA. The CDR3 nucleotides read TGTGCCAGCAGCGCCCGACTAGTCGCGGATACGCAGTATTTT. It codes for CASSARLVADTQYF.

Here the CDR3 reads CASSLDSGSDAGNTIYF. CDR3 sequence (DNA): TGCGCCAGCAGCTTGGATTCGGGGTCGGACGCTGGAAACACCATATATTTT. The V gene is TRBV5-1, the J gene TRBJ1-3; D unresolved. The CDR3 consists of 17 residues. V lost 0 bases and J 2 bases, leaving 15 bases between the germline ends. Germline CDR1 SGHRS, CDR2 YFSETQ.

This clone was seen only a few times. J is TRBJ1-3 and V is TRBV5-5; D remains unclear. CDR3 length: 16 residues. V lost 4 bases and J lost 0, with 14 bases in between. CDR1 SGHKS and CDR2 YYEKEE come from the germline V gene (reference sequence). CDR3 sequence reads: CASSLRTDISGNTIYF. The CDR3 coding sequence is TGTGCCAGCAGCCTAAGGACGGATATCTCTGGAAACACCATATATTTT.

The chain joins TRBV5-6 to TRBJ2-1; D perhaps matches TRBD1 (5 bases). Per germline, CDR1 SGHDT and CDR2 YYEEEE. V lost 0 bases and J lost 2, with 21 bases in between. This CDR3 spans 19 amino acids. CDR3 protein: CASSLEGIKGRVPYNEQFF. The CDR3 nucleotides are TGTGCCAGCAGCTTGGAGGGCATAAAGGGGCGCGTTCCCTACAATGAGCAGTTCTTC.

The sample holds a few counts of this clone. The chain is built from TRBV6-1 and TRBJ1-2; TRBD1 is a possible D gene (5 bases). Germline V CDR1 and CDR2: MNHNS, SASEGT. Trimming removed 2 bases from V and 8 bases from J, with 15 bases in between. CDR3 length: 14 residues. In DNA, the CDR3 is TGTGCCAGCAGTGAAAGGGTCAGAGGGGTAGGCTACACCTTC. Encoded protein: CASSERVRGVGYTF.

This clone was found a few times. V usage is TRBV5-4 and J usage is TRBJ2-1, with 7 bases matching TRBD2. The CDR3 has 16 residues. Germline V lookup: CDR1 SGHNT, CDR2 YYREEE (reference sequence). J lost 7 bases, V lost 4 bases, and 14 bases had no gene match. In nucleotides, the CDR3 is TGTGCCAGCAGCGTCCTAGGTGGTTGGGGAGGGAATGAGCAGTTCTTC. Protein product: CASSVLGGWGGNEQFF.

The genes are TRBV29-1 and TRBJ2-3; 13 bases align to TRBD2. The CDR3 extends over 14 amino acids. Trimming took 7 bases from V and 4 from J; bases not matched to a gene: 5. CDR1 is SQVTM, CDR2 ANQGSEA, per germline. In nucleotides, the CDR3 is TGCAGCGCCGCAGGGACTAGCGGGGCAGATACGCAGTATTTT. Encoded protein: CSAAGTSGADTQYF.

The chain carries TRBV6-2 or TRBV6-3 and TRBJ1-3; no definite D call. The CDR3 has 14 residues. The V gene's germline CDR1 is MNHEY and CDR2 SVGEGT. The ends were cut back, 4 bases at V and 2 bases at J, with 9 bases in the middle. CDR3 nucleotides: TGTGCCAGCAGTTGGATTGGAACTGGAAACACCATATATTTT. Residues: CASSWIGTGNTIYF.

This clone has a handful of counts. CDR3 sequence reads: CASSERDPIMQDTQYF. The CDR3 nucleotides are TGTGCCAGCAGCGAACGGGATCCCATCATGCAAGATACGCAGTATTTT. The genes are TRBV3-1 (or the pseudogene TRBV3-2) and TRBJ2-3; D possibly corresponds to TRBD2 (5 bases). Per germline, CDR1 LGHDT and CDR2 YNNKEL (reference sequence). Deletions cut 5 bases from V and 5 bases from J, with 20 bases between. The CDR3 runs to 16 residues.

This clone was picked up a small number of times. The gene calls are TRBV6-5 and TRBJ1-1; D gene ambiguous. The V end lost 7 bases, the J end lost 0 bases, and 15 bases lay between the germline ends. The germline V gene encodes CDR1 MNHEY and CDR2 SVGAGI. The CDR3 is made up of 15 amino acids. Here the CDR3 DNA reads TGTGCCAGCACCCCACCCGGGAAAATGAACACTGAAGCTTTCTTT. Its protein is CASTPPGKMNTEAFF.

The chain employs TRBV11-2 and TRBJ1-1; perhaps TRBD1 as D (5 bases). The CDR3 totals 15 residues. The V end was cut by 2 bases, the J end by 1 base, with 11 bases between. CDR1 is SGHAT, CDR2 FQNNGV, per germline. CDR3 sequence reads: CASSLTPGGNTEAFF. The CDR3 DNA follows: TGTGCCAGCAGCTTAACCCCGGGGGGGAACACTGAAGCTTTCTTT.

The chain combines TRBV5-1 with TRBJ2-7; TRBD1 matches 8 bases. Germline CDR1 reads SGHRS; CDR2 reads YFSETQ. The length of the CDR3 is 14 residues. The V and J ends lost 5 bases and 4 bases, in that order; junction bases with no gene match: 8. Written as DNA, the CDR3 is TGCGCCAGCAGTCCCCCGGGACAGGATTACGAGCAGTACTTC. This translates into CASSPPGQDYEQYF.

This clone was seen more than once but under ten times. The chain carries TRBV18 and TRBJ2-3; TRBD2 agrees at 11 bases. Germline CDR1 and CDR2: KGHSH and LQKENI. The CDR3 is 15 residues long. V lost 5 bases and J lost 3; bases outside the gene matches: 4. The CDR3 here is CASSATSGRTDTQYF. CDR3 sequence (DNA): TGTGCCAGCTCAGCTACTAGCGGGAGAACAGATACGCAGTATTTT.